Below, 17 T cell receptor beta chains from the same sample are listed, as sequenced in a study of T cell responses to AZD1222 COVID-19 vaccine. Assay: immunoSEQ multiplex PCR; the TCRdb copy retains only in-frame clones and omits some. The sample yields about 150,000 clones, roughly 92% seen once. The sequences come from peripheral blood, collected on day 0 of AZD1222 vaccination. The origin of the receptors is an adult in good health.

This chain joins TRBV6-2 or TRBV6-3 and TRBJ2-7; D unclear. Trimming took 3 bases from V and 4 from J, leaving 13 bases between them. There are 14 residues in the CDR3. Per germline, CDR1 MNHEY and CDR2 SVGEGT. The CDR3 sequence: CASSYNPITYEQYF. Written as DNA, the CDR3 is TGTGCCAGCAGTTATAACCCGATCACTTACGAGCAGTACTTC.

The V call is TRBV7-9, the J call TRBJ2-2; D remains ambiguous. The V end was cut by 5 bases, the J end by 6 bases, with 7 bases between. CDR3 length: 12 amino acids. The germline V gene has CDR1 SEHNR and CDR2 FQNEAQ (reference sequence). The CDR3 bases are TGTGCCAGCAGCCCCAAGGCCGGGGAGCTGTTTTTT. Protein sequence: CASSPKAGELFF.

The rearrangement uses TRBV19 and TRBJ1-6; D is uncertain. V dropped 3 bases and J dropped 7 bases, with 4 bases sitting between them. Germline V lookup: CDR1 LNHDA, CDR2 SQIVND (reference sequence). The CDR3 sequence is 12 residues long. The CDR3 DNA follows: TGTGCCAGTAGTATGTCGAATTCACCCCTCCACTTT. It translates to CASSMSNSPLHF. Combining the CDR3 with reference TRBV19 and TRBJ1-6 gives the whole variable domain DGGITQSPKYLFRKEGQNVTLSCEQNLNHDAMYWYRQDPGQGLRLIYYSQIVNDFQKGDIAEGYSVSREKKESFPLTVTSAQKNPTAFYLCASSMSNSPLHFGNGTRLTVT.

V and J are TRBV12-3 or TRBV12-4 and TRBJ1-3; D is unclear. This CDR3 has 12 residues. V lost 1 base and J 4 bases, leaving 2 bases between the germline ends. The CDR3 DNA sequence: TGTGCCAGCAGTTTAGACGGAAACACCATATATTTT. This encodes CASSLDGNTIYF.

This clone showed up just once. DNA for the CDR3: TGCGCCAGCAGCTTGGGATCGACAGGCTTAGAGACCCAGTACTTC. It encodes CASSLGSTGLETQYF. The chain carries TRBV5-1 and TRBJ2-5, with a weak D call TRBD1 (6 bases). CDR3 length equals 15 residues. V dropped 0 bases and J dropped 4 bases, with 13 bases sitting between them. In germline, CDR1 is SGHRS, CDR2 YFSETQ.

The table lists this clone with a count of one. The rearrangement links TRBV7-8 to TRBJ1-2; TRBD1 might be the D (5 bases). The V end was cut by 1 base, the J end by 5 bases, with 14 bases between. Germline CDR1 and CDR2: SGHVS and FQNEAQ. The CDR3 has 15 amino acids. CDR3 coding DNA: TGTGCCAGCAGCTTAGAAATAGGGGCGTATTATGGCTACACCTTC. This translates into CASSLEIGAYYGYTF. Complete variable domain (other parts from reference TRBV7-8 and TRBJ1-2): GAGVSQSPRYKVAKRGQDVALRCDPISGHVSLFWYQQALGQGPEFLTYFQNEAQLDKSGLPSDRFFAERPEGSVSTLKIQRTQQEDSAVYLCASSLEIGAYYGYTFGSGTRLTVV.

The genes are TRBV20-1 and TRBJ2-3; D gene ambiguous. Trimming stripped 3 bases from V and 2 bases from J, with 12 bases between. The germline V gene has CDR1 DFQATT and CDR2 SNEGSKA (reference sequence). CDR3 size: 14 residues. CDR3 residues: CSASEEDPTDTQYF. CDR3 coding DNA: TGCAGTGCTAGTGAGGAAGACCCCACAGATACGCAGTATTTT.

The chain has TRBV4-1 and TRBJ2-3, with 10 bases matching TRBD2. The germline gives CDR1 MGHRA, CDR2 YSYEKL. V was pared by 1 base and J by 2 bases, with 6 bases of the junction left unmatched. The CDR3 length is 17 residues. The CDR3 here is CASSQGSSGSVTDTQYF. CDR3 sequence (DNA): TGCGCCAGCAGCCAAGGATCTAGCGGGAGTGTCACAGATACGCAGTATTTT.

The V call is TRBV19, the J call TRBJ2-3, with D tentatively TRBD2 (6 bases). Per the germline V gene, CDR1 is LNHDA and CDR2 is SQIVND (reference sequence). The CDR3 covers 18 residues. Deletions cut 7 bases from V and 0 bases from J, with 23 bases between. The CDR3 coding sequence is TGTGCCAGTAATGAGGGGTCCGGGACTCCGTCTAGCACAGATACGCAGTATTTT. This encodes CASNEGSGTPSSTDTQYF.

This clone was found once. CDR3 sequence (DNA): TGCGCCAGCAGCCCCCGGACAGGGGCTGAGCACGAGCAGTACTTC. It encodes CASSPRTGAEHEQYF. The genes are TRBV5-1 and TRBJ2-7, with 9 bases that match TRBD1. V lost 4 bases and J lost 5; bases outside the gene matches: 10. Germline values: CDR1 SGHRS, CDR2 YFSETQ. This CDR3 contains 15 residues.

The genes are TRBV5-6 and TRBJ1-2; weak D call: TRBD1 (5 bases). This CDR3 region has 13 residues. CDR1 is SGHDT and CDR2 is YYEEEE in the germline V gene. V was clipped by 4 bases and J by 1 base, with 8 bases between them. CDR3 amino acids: CASSRDHNYGYTF. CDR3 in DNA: TGTGCCAGCAGCCGGGACCATAACTATGGCTACACCTTC.

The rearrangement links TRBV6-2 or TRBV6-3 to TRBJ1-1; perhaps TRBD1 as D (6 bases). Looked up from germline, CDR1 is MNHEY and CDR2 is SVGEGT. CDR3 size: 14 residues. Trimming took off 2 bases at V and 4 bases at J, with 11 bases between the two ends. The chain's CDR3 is CASSYGLTGTEAFF. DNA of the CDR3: TGTGCCAGCAGTTACGGCCTGACAGGCACTGAAGCTTTCTTT.

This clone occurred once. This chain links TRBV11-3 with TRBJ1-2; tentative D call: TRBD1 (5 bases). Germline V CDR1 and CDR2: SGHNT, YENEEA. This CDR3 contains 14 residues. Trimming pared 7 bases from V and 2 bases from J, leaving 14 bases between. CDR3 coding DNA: TGTGCCAGCACCTCGGGACCGATGAACTATGGCTACACCTTC. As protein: CASTSGPMNYGYTF. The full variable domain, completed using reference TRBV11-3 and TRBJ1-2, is EAGVVQSPRYKIIEKKQPVAFWCNPISGHNTLYWYLQNLGQGPELLIRYENEEAVDDSQLPKDRFSAERLKGVDSTLKIQPAELGDSAVYLCASTSGPMNYGYTFGSGTRLTVV.

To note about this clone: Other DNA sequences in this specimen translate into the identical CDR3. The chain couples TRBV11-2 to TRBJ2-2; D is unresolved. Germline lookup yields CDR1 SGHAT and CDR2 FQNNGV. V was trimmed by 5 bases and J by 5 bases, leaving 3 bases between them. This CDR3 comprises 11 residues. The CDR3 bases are TGTGCCAGCAGCCTAACCGGGGAGCTGTTTTTT. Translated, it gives CASSLTGELFF.

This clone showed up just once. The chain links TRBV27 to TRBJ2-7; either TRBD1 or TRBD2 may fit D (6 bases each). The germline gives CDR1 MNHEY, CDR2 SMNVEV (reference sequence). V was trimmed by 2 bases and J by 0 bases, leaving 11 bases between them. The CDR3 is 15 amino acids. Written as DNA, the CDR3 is TGTGCCAGCAGTTTAACCGGGGGCAGCTCCTACGAGCAGTACTTC. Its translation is CASSLTGGSSYEQYF.

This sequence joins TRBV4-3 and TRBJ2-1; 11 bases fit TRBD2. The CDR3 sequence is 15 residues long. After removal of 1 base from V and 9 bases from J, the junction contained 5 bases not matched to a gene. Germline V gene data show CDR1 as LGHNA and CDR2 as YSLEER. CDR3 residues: CASSQASGRYSEQFF. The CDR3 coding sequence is TGCGCCAGCAGCCAAGCTAGCGGGAGGTATAGTGAGCAGTTCTTC.

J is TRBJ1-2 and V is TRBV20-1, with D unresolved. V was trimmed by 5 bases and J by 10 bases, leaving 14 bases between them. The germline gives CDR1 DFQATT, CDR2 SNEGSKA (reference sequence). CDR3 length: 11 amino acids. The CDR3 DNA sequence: TGCAGTGCTTCCTTCGGCCCGGACTACACCTTC. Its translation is CSASFGPDYTF.